The clone carrying this T cell receptor beta chain was observed at least ten times. This entry belongs to a study of T cells in Graves' hyperthyroidism and ophthalmopathy. At the level of the study: Peripheral blood was collected at initial diagnosis, before any treatment.

Template material for amplifying TCR beta CDR3 regions consisted of RNA transcripts. The HTBI primer set served for first-round RT-PCR of the TCR CDR3. One entry per CDR3 protein, called by TCRdb with MiXCR from the multiplex PCR reads. Of about 640,000 distinct CDR3 sequences in the sample, about 15% are singletons; the top ten hold around 13%. The CDR3 extends over 14 amino acids. V shed 3 bases and J shed 4 bases, with 12 bases lying between them. Per germline, CDR1 SGHTA and CDR2 FQGNSA. Sequencing was done on a sample of blood. This TCR was recovered from a woman between 45 and 60 years old with Graves' ophthalmopathy. The chain links TRBV7-2 to TRBJ1-1, with D possibly matching TRBD1 (5 bases). DNA for the CDR3: TGTGCCAGCAGCTTTCAGGGAGTGGGCACTGAAGCTTTCTTT. Its protein product is CASSFQGVGTEAFF.